This T cell receptor beta chain stems from a study of blood T cell repertoires in COVID-19. Overall study context: Samples came from the United States, Italy and Spain, spanning acute and convalescent COVID-19.

The germline CDR1 and CDR2 sequences are SGDLS and YYNGEE. The CDR3 extends over 13 amino acids. Trimming stripped 0 bases from V and 5 bases from J, with 9 bases between. In the original analysis: Estimation of nucleated cell counts was performed using reference gene primer amplification. Libraries were prepared by immunoSEQ multiplex PCR; TCRdb keeps only in-frame clonotypes and omits some of them. V, J and clone size are taken as reported in that table, and D and trimming were inferred from the DNA itself. This sample has about 150,000 clones, with 75% to 90% found just once. The chain recombines TRBV9 with TRBJ2-7; D is undetermined. The TCR originated in a man aged 18-30 years with COVID-19, enrolled during active disease. Sequencing was carried out using peripheral blood. The CDR3 coding sequence is TGTGCCAGCAGCGTAGGGGCCTTGAACGAGCAGTACTTC. It codes for CASSVGALNEQYF.